The TCR beta chain described here comes from a study of OX40 agonist ivuxolimab in advanced cancers. About the study: The patients received agonistic anti-OX40 (CD134) antibody ivuxolimab. Prior therapy, whether anti-PD-1, anti-PD-L1 or anti-CTLA-4, was allowed, and less than 45% had some.

The CDR3 is made up of 15 amino acids. J was trimmed by 2 bases and V by 6 bases; bases with no gene match: 9. CDR1 is MNHNS, CDR2 SASEGT, per germline. Study-level points and caveats: CD4+ and CD8+ T cells in blood underwent clonal expansion by week 6 at 0.1 to 3.0 mg/kg.

Profiled with immunoSEQ multiplex PCR; TCRdb holds only in-frame clones, not every one. The data contain 69,000 or so clones, roughly 88% of them seen just once; the ten biggest clones take up about 0.6%. With regard to this clone: Its antigen is unidentified.

The sampling schedule covered blood at baseline, cycle 4 day 1, and cycle 7 day 1. This chain joins TRBV6-1 and TRBJ2-7, with 8 nucleotides matching TRBD2. This TCR was sampled from an adult with an advanced solid tumor such as melanoma, head and neck, liver or kidney cancer. Material: CD4+ or CD8+ T cells sorted from blood, obtained in a trial of the OX40 agonist ivuxolimab. The CDR3 reads CASRSYSGGPYEQYF. CDR3 in DNA: TGTGCCAGCAGGTCCTATTCGGGGGGGCCCTACGAGCAGTACTTC.